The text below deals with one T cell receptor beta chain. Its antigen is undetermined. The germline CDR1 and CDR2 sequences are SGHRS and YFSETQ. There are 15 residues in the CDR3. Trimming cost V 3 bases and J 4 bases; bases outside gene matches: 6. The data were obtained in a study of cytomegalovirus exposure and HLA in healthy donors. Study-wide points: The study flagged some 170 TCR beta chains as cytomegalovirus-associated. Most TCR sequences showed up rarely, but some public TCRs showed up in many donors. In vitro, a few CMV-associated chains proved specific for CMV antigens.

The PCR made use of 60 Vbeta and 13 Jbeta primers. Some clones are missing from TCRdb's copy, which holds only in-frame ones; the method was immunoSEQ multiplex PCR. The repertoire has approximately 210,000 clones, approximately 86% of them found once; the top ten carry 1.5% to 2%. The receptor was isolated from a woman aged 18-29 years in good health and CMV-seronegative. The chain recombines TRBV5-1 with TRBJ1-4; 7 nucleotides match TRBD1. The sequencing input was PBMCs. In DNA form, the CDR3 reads TGCGCCAGCAGCTCTGGGACAGAGCATAATGAAAAACTGTTTTTT. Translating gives CASSSGTEHNEKLFF.